These 10 T cell receptor beta chains were all obtained from the same sample, sequenced in a study of post-analysis software for immune sequencing data (dated by TCRdb to between 2014 and 2016). Broad study findings and their caveats: About five TRBV segments, including TRBV5-6, TRBV5-1 and TRBV20-1, were significantly more frequent in patients than controls.

Library creation used PCR. Instrument on record: Illumina HiSeq 2500. To reduce PCR and sequencing biases, unique molecular identifiers were incorporated into the TCR beta cDNA libraries. TCRdb's own reprocessing of the public reads used fastp at Q25 and MiXCR and kept productive beta chains. Identical CDR3 protein sequences are pooled into one entry, listed with their most common genes and DNA. The sample profile shows 430,000 or so distinct CDR3 sequences; 30% to 45% of them were found once. The leading ten clones occupy 7.6% of the sample. These receptors have no known antigen. The sample was blood. These receptors came from a girl aged 2-10 years with multiple sclerosis.

The V call is TRBV27, the J call TRBJ2-7; D tentatively reads TRBD1 or TRBD2 (6 bases each). Deletions cut 6 bases from V and 9 bases from J, with 18 bases between. This CDR3 is built from 13 residues. Per the germline V gene, CDR1 is MNHEY and CDR2 is SMNVEV (reference sequence). CDR3 in amino acids: CASRPDVGGGQYF. The CDR3, as DNA: TGTGCCAGCAGGCCCGACGTAGGAGGGGGGCAGTACTTC.

The chain combines TRBV7-2 with TRBJ1-2, with TRBD1 matching 10 bases. Germline V CDR1 and CDR2: SGHTA, FQGNSA. This CDR3 is 15 amino acids long. Trimming cost V 4 bases and J 4 bases; bases outside gene matches: 6. The CDR3 DNA follows: TGTGCCAGCAGCTCGGACAGGGGGTTCGGCTATGGCTACACCTTC. Translating gives CASSSDRGFGYGYTF.

This clonotype was seen only a few times. This chain uses TRBV6-6 with TRBJ1-1; D is unclear. V dropped 8 bases and J dropped 1 base, with 5 bases sitting between them. Germline loops: CDR1 MNHNY, CDR2 SVGAGI (reference sequence). The CDR3 covers 11 residues. CDR3 loop: CASLGNTEAFF. The CDR3 DNA sequence: TGTGCCAGCTTAGGGAACACTGAAGCTTTCTTT.

In its sample, this clonotype was seen a few times. This chain uses TRBV15 with TRBJ2-7; 7 bases align to TRBD2. The CDR3 consists of 16 residues. The V gene's germline CDR1 is LNHNV and CDR2 YYDKDF (reference sequence). Unmatched junction bases numbered 8, after V lost 1 base and J lost 2 bases. The CDR3, as DNA: TGTGCCACCAGCAGAGTAATACTAGCGCCCACCTACGAGCAGTACTTC. The encoded protein is CATSRVILAPTYEQYF.

In this sample, this clonotype turned up once. The genes are TRBV29-1 and TRBJ2-5, with 7 bases fitting TRBD2. The length of the CDR3 is 14 residues. Germline CDR1 is SQVTM and CDR2 is ANQGSEA. The junction had 16 bases not matched to a gene; V was cut back by 4 bases and J by 11 bases. The DNA for the CDR3 is TGCAGCGTTGTGGGGGAGGGCCCTCGTAATGAGCAGTACTTC. Protein product: CSVVGEGPRNEQYF.

The chain carries TRBV4-3 and TRBJ1-1; TRBD1 agrees at 10 bases. Per germline, CDR1 LGHNA and CDR2 YSLEER. Germline trimming cut 4 bases from V and 4 bases from J; bases unmatched to any gene: 6. The CDR3 extends over 15 amino acids. CDR3 DNA sequence: TGCGCCAGCAGCCGTCCGGGACAGGGGTTCACTGAAGCTTTCTTT. It yields the protein CASSRPGQGFTEAFF.

This clonotype was counted many times. The V and J genes are TRBV5-6 and TRBJ2-5, with D uncertain. The germline V gene encodes CDR1 SGHDT and CDR2 YYEEEE. The CDR3 extends over 12 amino acids. The V end was cut by 3 bases, the J end by 0 bases, with 3 bases between. CDR3: CASSSYQETQYF. CDR3 sequence (DNA): TGTGCCAGCAGCTCGTACCAAGAGACCCAGTACTTC.

This chain uses TRBV6-1 with TRBJ1-5; D unresolved. The germline V gene encodes CDR1 MNHNS and CDR2 SASEGT. Deletions cut 3 bases from V and 1 base from J, with 4 bases between. The CDR3 length is 13 residues. The CDR3 sequence is CASSELSNQPQHF. The CDR3 DNA reads as TGTGCCAGCAGTGAGCTGAGCAATCAGCCCCAGCATTTT.

Worth noting for this clonotype: Germline and junction disagree at one end, which may indicate a read error. The chain uses TRBV29-1 and TRBJ1-1; D is ambiguous. The CDR3 consists of 13 residues. Germline CDR1 and CDR2: SQVTM and ANQGSEA. CDR3 in amino acids: CSAEYQENTEAFF. As DNA, the CDR3 is TGCAGCGCTGAATATCAGGAGAACACTGAAGCTTTCTTT. The entire variable domain, with the rest obtained from reference TRBV29-1 and TRBJ1-1, is as follows: SAVISQKPSRDICQRGTSLTIQCQVDSQVTMMFWYRQQPGQSLTLIATANQGSEATYESGFVIDKFPISRPNLTFSTLTVSNMSPEDSSIYLCSAEYQENTEAFFGQGTRLTVV.

The chain combines TRBV28 with TRBJ2-3, with D unclear. Trimming took 1 base from V and 2 from J, leaving 19 bases between them. This CDR3 contains 18 residues. Germline assignment: CDR1 MDHEN and CDR2 SYDVKM. CDR3 amino acids: CASSLYPGRRYDTDTQYF. The CDR3 DNA follows: TGTGCCAGCAGTTTATACCCCGGCAGGCGCTATGACACAGATACGCAGTATTTT. Using reference TRBV28 and TRBJ2-3 for the parts outside the CDR3, the full variable domain is DVKVTQSSRYLVKRTGEKVFLECVQDMDHENMFWYRQDPGLGLRLIYFSYDVKMKEKGDIPEGYSVSREKKERFSLILESASTNQTSMYLCASSLYPGRRYDTDTQYFGPGTRLTVL.